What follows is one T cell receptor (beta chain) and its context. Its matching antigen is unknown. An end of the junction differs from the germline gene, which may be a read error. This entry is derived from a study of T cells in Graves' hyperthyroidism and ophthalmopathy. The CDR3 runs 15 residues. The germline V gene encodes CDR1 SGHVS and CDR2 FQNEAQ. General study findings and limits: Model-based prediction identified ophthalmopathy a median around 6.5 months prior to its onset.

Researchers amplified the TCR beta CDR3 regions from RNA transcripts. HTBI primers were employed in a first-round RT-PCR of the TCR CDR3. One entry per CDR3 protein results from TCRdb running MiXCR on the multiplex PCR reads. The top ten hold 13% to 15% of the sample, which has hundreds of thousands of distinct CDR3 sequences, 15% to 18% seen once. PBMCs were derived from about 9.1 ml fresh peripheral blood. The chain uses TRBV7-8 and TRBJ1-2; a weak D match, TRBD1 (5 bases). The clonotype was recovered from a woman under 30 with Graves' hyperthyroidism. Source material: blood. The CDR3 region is CVSSLSQGLSYGYTF. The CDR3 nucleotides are TGTGTCAGCAGCTTGTCCCAGGGTTTGAGCTATGGCTACACCTTC. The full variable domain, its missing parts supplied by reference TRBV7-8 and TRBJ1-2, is GAGVSQSPRYKVAKRGQDVALRCDPISGHVSLFWYQQALGQGPEFLTYFQNEAQLDKSGLPSDRFFAERPEGSVSTLKIQRTQQEDSAVYLCVSSLSQGLSYGYTFGSGTRLTVV.